The 31 T cell receptor beta chains given below trace back to one sample, sequenced in a study of T cell responses to AZD1222 COVID-19 vaccine. The method was immunoSEQ multiplex PCR; TCRdb's version includes in-frame clones alone and lacks a portion of them. Among roughly 150,000 clones listed, about nine tenths were seen once. The starting material was peripheral blood, obtained 28 days after the second AZD1222 dose. These receptors were taken from an adult who received the AZD1222 COVID-19 vaccine.

The chain joins TRBV2 to TRBJ1-4; D is unresolved. Trimming cost V 7 bases and J 0 bases, with 21 bases left between them. Germline V gene sequence: CDR1 SNHLY, CDR2 FYNNEI. The CDR3 covers 18 residues. Written as DNA, the CDR3 is TGTGCCAGCAACCCATCTTCCCCATACAGTGCAACTAATGAAAAACTGTTTTTT. Its protein product is CASNPSSPYSATNEKLFF.

The CDR3 sequence: CASSLVTGGLNEQFF. The CDR3, as DNA: TGTGCCAGCAGCTTAGTAACTGGGGGGTTGAATGAGCAGTTCTTC. This chain joins TRBV11-2 and TRBJ2-1, with a weak D call TRBD2 (6 bases). This CDR3 spans 15 amino acids. In germline, CDR1 is SGHAT, CDR2 FQNNGV. V was cut by 1 base and J by 7 bases, with 14 bases left in between.

The chain joins TRBV3-1 (or the pseudogene TRBV3-2) to TRBJ1-5; D unresolved. There are 15 residues in the CDR3. V dropped 0 bases and J dropped 0 bases, with 6 bases sitting between them. Per the germline V gene, CDR1 is LGHDT and CDR2 is YNNKEL (reference sequence). CDR3 DNA sequence: TGTGCCAGCAGCCAAGATTGGGGTAGCAATCAGCCCCAGCATTTT. This translates into CASSQDWGSNQPQHF.

A word on this clone: Other DNA sequences within the sample encode an identical CDR3. The chain has TRBV7-9 and TRBJ2-1, with 9 bases fitting TRBD2. The CDR3 length is 16 residues. V lost 2 bases and J lost 7; bases outside the gene matches: 9. Germline V lookup: CDR1 SEHNR, CDR2 FQNEAQ (reference sequence). CDR3 sequence reads: CASSLSLAGSYNEQFF. For the CDR3, the DNA is TGTGCCAGCAGCTTAAGCCTAGCGGGGAGCTATAATGAGCAGTTCTTC.

This chain uses TRBV3-1 (or the pseudogene TRBV3-2) with TRBJ1-3; D gene uncertain. V was pared by 3 bases and J by 0 bases, with 9 bases between. CDR1 and CDR2 (germline): LGHDT, YNNKEL (reference sequence). The CDR3 totals 15 residues. The CDR3 DNA is TGTGCCAGCAGCCAGGGAGGTGCCTCTGGAAACACCATATATTTT. Protein product: CASSQGGASGNTIYF.

J is TRBJ1-5 and V is TRBV28; D uncertain. The length of the CDR3 is 14 residues. With 6 bases removed from V and 0 bases from J, the gap between germline ends came to 9 bases. CDR1 and CDR2 from the germline V gene are MDHEN and SYDVKM. Written as DNA, the CDR3 is TGTGCCAGCAGCCGGACGATTAGCAATCAGCCCCAGCATTTT. Translating gives CASSRTISNQPQHF.

The V and J genes are TRBV2 and TRBJ1-2; D uncertain. The germline V gene encodes CDR1 SNHLY and CDR2 FYNNEI. V was pared by 3 bases and J by 7 bases, with 15 bases between. The CDR3 extends over 14 amino acids. CDR3 in amino acids: CASSEPEVDSGYTF. The CDR3 DNA sequence: TGTGCCAGCAGTGAGCCCGAGGTAGACTCTGGCTACACCTTC.

The V call is TRBV10-3, the J call TRBJ2-3; D is possibly TRBD2 (7 bases). Germline V gene lookup returns CDR1 ENHRY and CDR2 SYGVKD. The CDR3 totals 13 residues. Trimming removed 4 bases at V and 4 bases at J, with 9 bases between. For the CDR3, the DNA is TGTGCCATCAGTGGGGGGGGCGCAGATACGCAGTATTTT. It translates to CAISGGGADTQYF.

Here the CDR3 reads CASSRTIAGVGETQYF. The CDR3 DNA reads TGCGCCAGCAGCCGAACCATAGCGGGGGTAGGGGAGACCCAGTACTTC. J is TRBJ2-5 and V is TRBV5-1; TRBD2 aligns across 9 bases. This CDR3 contains 16 residues. Germline CDR1 SGHRS, CDR2 YFSETQ. J was trimmed by 5 bases and V by 4 bases; bases with no gene match: 12.

This clone was counted a single time. This chain links TRBV3-1 (or the pseudogene TRBV3-2) with TRBJ2-3, with 8 nucleotides matching TRBD1. CDR3 length: 18 amino acids. Per germline, CDR1 LGHDT and CDR2 YNNKEL (reference sequence). V lost 3 bases to trimming and J lost 2 bases; unmatched junction nucleotides: 13. DNA of the CDR3: TGTGCCAGCAGCCACCTCACCAAGGACAGGGAGTTCACAGATACGCAGTATTTT. Protein: CASSHLTKDREFTDTQYF.

The V gene is TRBV18, the J gene TRBJ1-3; 9 bases line up with TRBD1. The CDR3 covers 15 residues. The germline CDR1 and CDR2 sequences are KGHSH and LQKENI. The J segment lost 14 bases and the V segment lost 5 bases, leaving 16 bases of the junction unmatched. CDR3 residues: CASSSRDRDFVPLYF. As DNA, the CDR3 is TGTGCCAGCTCATCCCGGGACAGGGATTTTGTCCCACTATATTTT. The full variable domain, rest sourced from reference TRBV18 and TRBJ1-3, is NAGVMQNPRHLVRRRGQEARLRCSPMKGHSHVYWYRQLPEEGLKFMVYLQKENIIDESGMPKERFSAEFPKEGPSILRIQQVVRGDSAAYFCASSSRDRDFVPLYFGEGSWLTVV.

The chain recombines TRBV6-5 with TRBJ1-1, with a possible D match to TRBD1 (5 bases). Germline loops: CDR1 MNHEY, CDR2 SVGAGI. The germline V and J ends were trimmed by 2 bases and 1 base, with 11 bases remaining between them. There are 15 residues in the CDR3. In DNA form, the CDR3 reads TGTGCCAGCAGTTACCAGGGACTGAAGAACACTGAAGCTTTCTTT. Translating gives CASSYQGLKNTEAFF.

The genes are TRBV27 and TRBJ2-7; D is perhaps TRBD1 (7 bases). The CDR3 contains 17 residues. Trimming pared 3 bases from V and 0 bases from J, leaving 18 bases between. Germline loops: CDR1 MNHEY, CDR2 SMNVEV (reference sequence). The chain's CDR3 is CASSLSGGPDLSYEQYF. CDR3 sequence (DNA): TGTGCCAGCAGTTTGTCAGGGGGGCCCGATCTCTCCTACGAGCAGTACTTC.

The V and J genes are TRBV7-9 and TRBJ2-3; TRBD2 matches at 11 bases. With V trimmed by 7 bases and J by 2 bases, 5 bases remained unmatched. The CDR3 contains 15 residues. Germline V gene data show CDR1 as SEHNR and CDR2 as FQNEAQ (reference sequence). In DNA, the CDR3 is TGTGCCAGCACAACGACTAGCGGGGTCACAGATACGCAGTATTTT. It translates to CASTTTSGVTDTQYF.

The chain carries TRBV11-2 and TRBJ2-5; D may be TRBD2 (7 bases). V was pared by 0 bases and J by 6 bases, with 23 bases between. Germline CDR1 and CDR2: SGHAT and FQNNGV. This CDR3 spans 18 amino acids. The CDR3 DNA is TGTGCCAGCAGCTTAGAACCCCGGGGGCGGGAGTTATTGAAGACCCAGTACTTC. Translated: CASSLEPRGRELLKTQYF.

The genes are TRBV12-5 and TRBJ1-1; TRBD1 matches 11 bases. Per germline, CDR1 LGHNT and CDR2 FRNRAP. The CDR3 has 14 residues. J gave up 10 bases and V 5 bases, and 9 bases lay outside the gene matches. The CDR3 DNA sequence: TGTGCTAGTGGTCCAAGCGGGACAGGGGGTAGAGCTTTCTTT. It translates to CASGPSGTGGRAFF.

This chain joins TRBV6-5 and TRBJ2-3; the match to TRBD2 covers 13 bases. The germline CDR1 and CDR2 sequences are MNHEY and SVGAGI. The CDR3 totals 16 residues. Trimming took 4 bases from V and 5 from J; bases not matched to a gene: 6. This chain's CDR3 is CASSFTSGGGQDTQYF. The CDR3 bases are TGTGCCAGCAGTTTTACTAGCGGGGGGGGGCAAGATACGCAGTATTTT.

This rearrangement joins TRBV7-8 to TRBJ2-7; 8 bases agree with TRBD1. The CDR3 has 17 residues. Losses at the gene ends were 1 base for V and 2 bases for J; bases not matched to a gene: 10. Germline V CDR1 and CDR2: SGHVS, FQNEAQ. CDR3 in DNA: TGTGCCAGCAGCTTAGGGGAGTGGGGACAGGACACCTACGAGCAGTACTTC. Protein sequence: CASSLGEWGQDTYEQYF.

This clone turned up a few times. V and J are TRBV24-1 and TRBJ2-2; 9 bases fit TRBD1. Germline CDR1 is KGHDR and CDR2 is SFDVKD. The CDR3 is 18 amino acids. V lost 9 bases, J lost 2 bases, and 15 bases stayed unmatched. CDR3 nucleotide sequence: TGTGCCACCGGAAGCCATGGACAGGGGTTGAGTAACACCGGGGAGCTGTTTTTT. Translated: CATGSHGQGLSNTGELFF.

In nucleotides, the CDR3 is TGTGCCACCGGGACAGGGGGCAATCAGCCCCAGCATTTT. Residues: CATGTGGNQPQHF. V is TRBV27 and J is TRBJ1-5; 10 bases line up with TRBD1. This CDR3 contains 13 residues. Trimming at V came to 10 bases and at J to 2 bases, leaving 2 bases not matched to a gene. Germline-derived CDR1 and CDR2 are MNHEY and SMNVEV (reference sequence).

This clone appeared once. The chain employs TRBV3-1 (or the pseudogene TRBV3-2) and TRBJ1-1, with 7 bases identical to TRBD1. V lost 4 bases, J lost 4 bases, and 3 bases stayed unmatched. The CDR3 spans 13 residues. Germline CDR1 LGHDT, CDR2 YNNKEL (reference sequence). The CDR3 loop reads CASSLRQGTEAFF. The CDR3 DNA reads TGTGCCAGCAGCCTAAGACAGGGCACTGAAGCTTTCTTT.

This chain uses TRBV7-9 with TRBJ1-1; D is unclear. This CDR3 contains 13 residues. From germline, CDR1 is SEHNR and CDR2 FQNEAQ (reference sequence). The V and J ends lost 2 bases and 5 bases respectively, with 9 bases between them. CDR3 loop: CASSLWTGTEAFF. In nucleotides, the CDR3 is TGTGCCAGCAGCTTATGGACTGGGACTGAAGCTTTCTTT.

This clone was picked up one time. J is TRBJ1-2 and V is TRBV19; 9 bases line up with TRBD1. Looked up from germline, CDR1 is LNHDA and CDR2 is SQIVND (reference sequence). After removal of 6 bases from V and 5 bases from J, the junction contained 13 bases not matched to a gene. The CDR3 extends over 16 amino acids. The CDR3 spells CASSLGQGPSSYGYTF. DNA for the CDR3: TGTGCCAGTAGCCTGGGACAGGGACCTTCGTCATATGGCTACACCTTC.

The chain has TRBV5-4 and TRBJ2-3, with a weak D call TRBD2 (7 bases). CDR3 length: 16 amino acids. V lost 0 bases to trimming and J lost 2 bases, with 13 bases between them. Per germline, CDR1 SGHNT and CDR2 YYREEE (reference sequence). In DNA form, the CDR3 reads TGTGCCAGCAGCTTGGCGACGGGGGGCCTCACAGATACGCAGTATTTT. As protein: CASSLATGGLTDTQYF.

This clone turned up a few times. V usage is TRBV24-1 and J usage is TRBJ2-5; D may be TRBD1 (6 bases). Between the trimmed V and J ends, which lost 9 bases and 4 bases, there was a span of 14 bases. The germline CDR1 and CDR2 sequences are KGHDR and SFDVKD. The CDR3 consists of 13 residues. This chain's CDR3 is CATARDMGETQYF. As DNA, the CDR3 is TGTGCCACCGCTAGGGACATGGGAGAGACCCAGTACTTC.

The V gene is TRBV10-1, the J gene TRBJ1-5; no reliable D call. V was clipped by 3 bases and J by 2 bases, with 5 bases between them. The CDR3 extends over 13 amino acids. CDR1 is WNHNN, CDR2 SYGVQD, per germline (reference sequence). For the CDR3, the DNA is TGCGCCAGCAGTGAATGGGGCAATCAGCCCCAGCATTTT. This encodes CASSEWGNQPQHF.

This sequence joins TRBV28 and TRBJ1-1; perhaps TRBD1 as D (5 bases). V was shortened by 4 bases and J by 8 bases, with 17 bases between the two germline ends. The CDR3 consists of 14 residues. Per germline, CDR1 MDHEN and CDR2 SYDVKM. Written as DNA, the CDR3 is TGTGCCAGCAGTTCATGGGACTTTGGAGGGGAAGCTTTCTTT. Its translation: CASSSWDFGGEAFF.

The chain joins TRBV4-3 to TRBJ1-4, with 7 nucleotides matching TRBD1. There are 14 residues in the CDR3. The germline V gene encodes CDR1 LGHNA and CDR2 YSLEER. J lost 11 bases, V lost 0 bases, and 6 bases had no gene match. The CDR3 sequence: CASSQDGTDGKLFF. CDR3 sequence (DNA): TGCGCCAGCAGCCAAGATGGGACAGATGGTAAACTGTTTTTT.

V gene TRBV7-9 combines with J gene TRBJ1-6; D unresolved. Trimming took 1 base from V and 8 from J, leaving 15 bases between them. Germline values: CDR1 SEHNR, CDR2 FQNEAQ (reference sequence). This CDR3 has 16 amino acids. The CDR3 sequence is CASSLGPRPGDSPLHF. The CDR3 DNA follows: TGTGCCAGCAGCTTAGGACCTCGGCCCGGGGATTCACCCCTCCACTTT.

The rearrangement joins TRBV6-2 or TRBV6-3 to TRBJ2-1, with 9 bases lining up with TRBD1. Per the germline V gene, CDR1 is MNHEY and CDR2 is SVGEGT. The CDR3 contains 15 residues. J gave up 2 bases and V 6 bases, and 5 bases lay outside the gene matches. CDR3 bases: TGTGCCAGCAGCGATCGGACAGGGGCCTACAATGAGCAGTTCTTC. Its protein is CASSDRTGAYNEQFF.

This clone has just a few counts. The genes are TRBV20-1 and TRBJ2-3; D call uncertain. Germline CDR1 is DFQATT and CDR2 is SNEGSKA (reference sequence). Trimming cost V 7 bases and J 4 bases, with 9 bases left between them. The CDR3 spans 11 residues. CDR3 residues: CSGIRADTQYF. In DNA form, the CDR3 reads TGCAGTGGCATTAGGGCAGATACGCAGTATTTT.